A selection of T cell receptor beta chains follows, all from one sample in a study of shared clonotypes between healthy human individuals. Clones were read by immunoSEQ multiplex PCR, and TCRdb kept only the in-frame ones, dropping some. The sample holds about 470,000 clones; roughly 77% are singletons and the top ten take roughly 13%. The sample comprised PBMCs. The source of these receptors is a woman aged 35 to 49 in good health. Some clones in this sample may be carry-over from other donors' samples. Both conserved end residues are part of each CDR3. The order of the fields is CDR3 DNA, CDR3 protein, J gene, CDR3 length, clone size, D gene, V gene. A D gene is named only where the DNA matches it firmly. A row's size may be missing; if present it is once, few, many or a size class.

CDR3 DNA: TGTGCCACCAGCAGAAACCCTACAGGGGGCAATGGTGAAAAACTGTTTTTT
CDR3 protein: CATSRNPTGGNGEKLFF
J gene: TRBJ1-4
CDR3 length: 17
clone size: .
D gene: TRBD1
V gene: TRBV15

CDR3 DNA: TGTGCCAGCAGTGCGGGGACAGGGGGCTCTCAGCCCCAGCATTTT
CDR3 protein: CASSAGTGGSQPQHF
J gene: TRBJ1-5
CDR3 length: 15
clone size: once
D gene: TRBD1
V gene: TRBV2

CDR3 DNA: TGTGCCTGGAGGGCGGGAGGGCCCCCAGATACGCAGTATTTT
CDR3 protein: CAWRAGGPPDTQYF
J gene: TRBJ2-3
CDR3 length: 14
clone size: .
D gene: TRBD2
V gene: TRBV30

CDR3 DNA: TGTGCCAGCAGTGGGACGCTACTCCCGTACCAAGAGACCCAGTACTTC
CDR3 protein: CASSGTLLPYQETQYF
J gene: TRBJ2-5
CDR3 length: 16
clone size: .
D gene: .
V gene: TRBV2

CDR3 DNA: TGTGCCAGCAGCGTAGGCAGGGTTCCCCACAATGAGCAGTTCTTC
CDR3 protein: CASSVGRVPHNEQFF
J gene: TRBJ2-1
CDR3 length: 15
clone size: few
D gene: .
V gene: TRBV9

CDR3 DNA: TGTGCTAGCAGCCTCAGCGGGAGAGGAGAGACCCAGTACTTC
CDR3 protein: CASSLSGRGETQYF
J gene: TRBJ2-5
CDR3 length: 14
clone size: .
D gene: TRBD2
V gene: TRBV7-7

CDR3 DNA: TGTGCCAGCAGCTTGACAGGGGGCGGCTATGAGCAGTTCTTC
CDR3 protein: CASSLTGGGYEQFF
J gene: TRBJ2-1
CDR3 length: 14
clone size: .
D gene: TRBD1
V gene: TRBV7-2

CDR3 DNA: TGTGCCAGCAGCGCCGGCCAAGCCAGGAGGAATGAGCAGTTCTTC
CDR3 protein: CASSAGQARRNEQFF
J gene: TRBJ2-1
CDR3 length: 15
clone size: .
D gene: .
V gene: TRBV9

CDR3 DNA: TGTGCCACGAGCTATGGGATCCCTTCCTCTGGAAACACCATATATTTT
CDR3 protein: CATSYGIPSSGNTIYF
J gene: TRBJ1-3
CDR3 length: 16
clone size: .
D gene: .
V gene: TRBV6-6

CDR3 DNA: TGTGCCAGCAGGTCTGAAGAGTCCGGGGAGCTGTTTTTT
CDR3 protein: CASRSEESGELFF
J gene: TRBJ2-2
CDR3 length: 13
clone size: few
D gene: .
V gene: TRBV28

CDR3 DNA: TGTGCCAGCAGCACGCGGGGGACTAGCGGGAGTTTAGATACGCAGTATTTT
CDR3 protein: CASSTRGTSGSLDTQYF
J gene: TRBJ2-3
CDR3 length: 17
clone size: .
D gene: TRBD2
V gene: TRBV11-1

CDR3 DNA: TGTGCCAGCAGCTTTTCTAGCGCAGATACGCAGTATTTT
CDR3 protein: CASSFSSADTQYF
J gene: TRBJ2-3
CDR3 length: 13
clone size: .
D gene: .
V gene: TRBV7-2

CDR3 DNA: TGTGCCAGCAGCTTAGAAGCAGCGGGAGGAGGCGAGCAGTACTTC
CDR3 protein: CASSLEAAGGGEQYF
J gene: TRBJ2-7
CDR3 length: 15
clone size: .
D gene: TRBD2
V gene: TRBV11-2

CDR3 DNA: TGTGCCAGCAGCTTAGCGGTCGGGACAGGGGTGTATGGCTACACCTTC
CDR3 protein: CASSLAVGTGVYGYTF
J gene: TRBJ1-2
CDR3 length: 16
clone size: .
D gene: TRBD1
V gene: TRBV7-2

CDR3 DNA: TGTGCCAGTAGTATGCTGCGGCCCGGGAACTCCTACAATGAGCAGTTCTTC
CDR3 protein: CASSMLRPGNSYNEQFF
J gene: TRBJ2-1
CDR3 length: 17
clone size: .
D gene: .
V gene: TRBV19

CDR3 DNA: TGTGCCACCAGCAGAGACAGGGCTGGGTACACCATATATTTT
CDR3 protein: CATSRDRAGYTIYF
J gene: TRBJ1-3
CDR3 length: 14
clone size: .
D gene: .
V gene: TRBV15

CDR3 DNA: TGTGCCACCAGCAGAGATATCGGAGAGAACACTGAAGCTTTCTTT
CDR3 protein: CATSRDIGENTEAFF
J gene: TRBJ1-1
CDR3 length: 15
clone size: .
D gene: .
V gene: TRBV15

CDR3 DNA: TGTGCCAGCAGCTTGACAGGGGAGGAGACCCAGTACTTC
CDR3 protein: CASSLTGEETQYF
J gene: TRBJ2-5
CDR3 length: 13
clone size: .
D gene: TRBD1
V gene: TRBV5-4

CDR3 DNA: TGTGCCAGCAGCTTGGGAAACGGGAGGGTTTACAATGAGCAGTTCTTC
CDR3 protein: CASSLGNGRVYNEQFF
J gene: TRBJ2-1
CDR3 length: 16
clone size: .
D gene: TRBD2
V gene: TRBV5-4

CDR3 DNA: TGTGCCAGCAGCTTGGAGCAGAGGGGGACTGAAGCTTTCTTT
CDR3 protein: CASSLEQRGTEAFF
J gene: TRBJ1-1
CDR3 length: 14
clone size: .
D gene: .
V gene: TRBV5-4

CDR3 DNA: TGTGCCAGCAGACCGAACAGGGGCACCATTGAAGCTTTCTTT
CDR3 protein: CASRPNRGTIEAFF
J gene: TRBJ1-1
CDR3 length: 14
clone size: .
D gene: TRBD1
V gene: TRBV11-2

CDR3 DNA: TGTGCCATCAGTGATACCGTCCCAACAGATACGCAGTATTTT
CDR3 protein: CAISDTVPTDTQYF
J gene: TRBJ2-3
CDR3 length: 14
clone size: few
D gene: .
V gene: TRBV10-3

CDR3 DNA: TGTGCCAGCAGCGCCGGACTAGCGGGGAGCTACAATGAGCAGTTCTTC
CDR3 protein: CASSAGLAGSYNEQFF
J gene: TRBJ2-1
CDR3 length: 16
clone size: few
D gene: TRBD2
V gene: TRBV2

CDR3 DNA: TGTGCCAGTAGTATGGTGGGTGTGGAGACCCAGTACTTC
CDR3 protein: CASSMVGVETQYF
J gene: TRBJ2-5
CDR3 length: 13
clone size: .
D gene: .
V gene: TRBV19

CDR3 DNA: TGTGCCAGCAGATCTATTCGACAGGGGGCAGGGACTGGGGCCAACGTCCTGACTTTC
CDR3 protein: CASRSIRQGAGTGANVLTF
J gene: TRBJ2-6
CDR3 length: 19
clone size: few
D gene: TRBD1
V gene: TRBV11-2

CDR3 DNA: TGTGCCAGCAGCCCCCGACTAGCGGATGTCACGTACAATGAGCAGTTCTTC
CDR3 protein: CASSPRLADVTYNEQFF
J gene: TRBJ2-1
CDR3 length: 17
clone size: .
D gene: TRBD2
V gene: TRBV27

CDR3 DNA: TGTGCCAGCTCACCGGGCACAGACAATCAGCCCCAGCATTTT
CDR3 protein: CASSPGTDNQPQHF
J gene: TRBJ1-5
CDR3 length: 14
clone size: .
D gene: .
V gene: TRBV18

CDR3 DNA: TGTGCCAGCAGTTACACTGAACCGGCTCGGGGAGCTTTCTTT
CDR3 protein: CASSYTEPARGAFF
J gene: TRBJ1-1
CDR3 length: 14
clone size: .
D gene: .
V gene: TRBV6-5

CDR3 DNA: TGTGCCAGCAGTTTAAGACAGGGAGGGATTGAAGCTTTCTTT
CDR3 protein: CASSLRQGGIEAFF
J gene: TRBJ1-1
CDR3 length: 14
clone size: .
D gene: TRBD1
V gene: TRBV27

CDR3 DNA: TGTGCCAGCCCGGGACTAGAATCCGGGGAGCTGTTTTTT
CDR3 protein: CASPGLESGELFF
J gene: TRBJ2-2
CDR3 length: 13
clone size: once
D gene: .
V gene: TRBV21-1

CDR3 DNA: TGTGCCAGCAGTCCCAGGGACTATGGCTACACCTTC
CDR3 protein: CASSPRDYGYTF
J gene: TRBJ1-2
CDR3 length: 12
clone size: .
D gene: .
V gene: TRBV28

CDR3 DNA: TGTGCCAGCAGTTGGACTAGCGGGAATGAGCAGTACTTC
CDR3 protein: CASSWTSGNEQYF
J gene: TRBJ2-5
CDR3 length: 13
clone size: .
D gene: TRBD2
V gene: TRBV28

CDR3 DNA: TGCGCCAGCAGCTTACAGGGTTCGGGGAACACTGAAGCTTTCTTT
CDR3 protein: CASSLQGSGNTEAFF
J gene: TRBJ1-1
CDR3 length: 15
clone size: .
D gene: .
V gene: TRBV5-1

CDR3 DNA: TGTGCCTGGAGTGTACGGGAGACCCAGTACTTC
CDR3 protein: CAWSVRETQYF
J gene: TRBJ2-5
CDR3 length: 11
clone size: .
D gene: .
V gene: TRBV30

CDR3 DNA: TGCGCCAGCAGCTTGTTTCCAGATAGCAATCAGCCCCAGCATTTT
CDR3 protein: CASSLFPDSNQPQHF
J gene: TRBJ1-5
CDR3 length: 15
clone size: .
D gene: .
V gene: TRBV5-1

CDR3 DNA: TGTGCCAGCCGGATCGGGGGAGCGGAATCCTACAATGAGCAGTTCTTC
CDR3 protein: CASRIGGAESYNEQFF
J gene: TRBJ2-1
CDR3 length: 16
clone size: .
D gene: .
V gene: TRBV18

CDR3 DNA: TGTGCCAGCAGCTTAAACCCTCGCGGTAGCGGTTACAATGAGCAGTTCTTC
CDR3 protein: CASSLNPRGSGYNEQFF
J gene: TRBJ2-1
CDR3 length: 17
clone size: .
D gene: .
V gene: TRBV7-9

CDR3 DNA: TGTGCCAGCAGCTTGGATAGGGGAGAGACCCAGTACTTC
CDR3 protein: CASSLDRGETQYF
J gene: TRBJ2-5
CDR3 length: 13
clone size: .
D gene: .
V gene: TRBV7-3

CDR3 DNA: TGCAGCGTGGCTACAGGGGTGGACGGCTACACCTTC
CDR3 protein: CSVATGVDGYTF
J gene: TRBJ1-2
CDR3 length: 12
clone size: few
D gene: TRBD1
V gene: TRBV29-1

CDR3 DNA: TGTGCCAGCAGTTTGGGAGGTAGCACTGAAGCTTTCTTT
CDR3 protein: CASSLGGSTEAFF
J gene: TRBJ1-1
CDR3 length: 13
clone size: .
D gene: .
V gene: TRBV28

CDR3 DNA: TGCGCCAGCAGCCAAGATGTTGGAGTTGGTCAGCCCCAGCATTTT
CDR3 protein: CASSQDVGVGQPQHF
J gene: TRBJ1-5
CDR3 length: 15
clone size: .
D gene: .
V gene: TRBV4-3

CDR3 DNA: TGTGCCAGCAGCCGGACAGGGTTTGAAAAACTGTTTTTT
CDR3 protein: CASSRTGFEKLFF
J gene: TRBJ1-4
CDR3 length: 13
clone size: .
D gene: TRBD1
V gene: TRBV28

CDR3 DNA: TGTGCCAGCGCCCGGGACAGACAAGAGACCCAGTACTTC
CDR3 protein: CASARDRQETQYF
J gene: TRBJ2-5
CDR3 length: 13
clone size: .
D gene: TRBD1
V gene: TRBV19

CDR3 DNA: TGTGCCAGCAGGACAGGGGATTTAACGTTCTTC
CDR3 protein: CASRTGDLTFF
J gene: TRBJ2-1
CDR3 length: 11
clone size: once
D gene: TRBD1
V gene: TRBV7-2

CDR3 DNA: TGTGCCAGCAGCACCCGGGACAGGGGAGGTGGCTACACCTTC
CDR3 protein: CASSTRDRGGGYTF
J gene: TRBJ1-2
CDR3 length: 14
clone size: .
D gene: .
V gene: TRBV21-1

CDR3 DNA: TGTGCCAGCAGCGTAGATTCTCTGAACACTGAAGCTTTCTTT
CDR3 protein: CASSVDSLNTEAFF
J gene: TRBJ1-1
CDR3 length: 14
clone size: .
D gene: .
V gene: TRBV9

CDR3 DNA: TGTGCCAGCAGCTCGGGGGGGTCTAGCGGGGACACCGGGGAGCTGTTTTTT
CDR3 protein: CASSSGGSSGDTGELFF
J gene: TRBJ2-2
CDR3 length: 17
clone size: .
D gene: TRBD2
V gene: TRBV5-4

CDR3 DNA: TGTGCCAGCAGCCCGTGGACTGGATACTCCTACGAGCAGTACTTC
CDR3 protein: CASSPWTGYSYEQYF
J gene: TRBJ2-7
CDR3 length: 15
clone size: .
D gene: .
V gene: TRBV4-2

CDR3 DNA: TGTGCCAGCAGTTCCCGAGGAATCCGAGCGACTGAAGCTTTCTTT
CDR3 protein: CASSSRGIRATEAFF
J gene: TRBJ1-1
CDR3 length: 15
clone size: few
D gene: .
V gene: TRBV6-5

CDR3 DNA: TGTGCCAGCAGTTTGTTAGGAGGCGGCACATCACATGGCTACACCTTC
CDR3 protein: CASSLLGGGTSHGYTF
J gene: TRBJ1-2
CDR3 length: 16
clone size: few
D gene: .
V gene: TRBV27

CDR3 DNA: TGCGCCAGCAGCTTGTTTCAGGGGGCGGGAAACATTCAGTACTTC
CDR3 protein: CASSLFQGAGNIQYF
J gene: TRBJ2-4
CDR3 length: 15
clone size: .
D gene: TRBD1
V gene: TRBV5-1

CDR3 DNA: TGTGCCAGCAGCTCCGACAGGCAAAAGGATGAAGCTTTCTTT
CDR3 protein: CASSSDRQKDEAFF
J gene: TRBJ1-1
CDR3 length: 14
clone size: .
D gene: .
V gene: TRBV7-8

CDR3 DNA: TGTGCCAGTAGTATAACCCCGGGAGTGGTCCACGAGCAGTACTTC
CDR3 protein: CASSITPGVVHEQYF
J gene: TRBJ2-7
CDR3 length: 15
clone size: .
D gene: .
V gene: TRBV19

CDR3 DNA: TGCGCCAGCAGCCAAGTTCTAGCGGGAGATTTCTACGAGCAGTACTTC
CDR3 protein: CASSQVLAGDFYEQYF
J gene: TRBJ2-7
CDR3 length: 16
clone size: .
D gene: TRBD2
V gene: TRBV4-1

CDR3 DNA: TGTGCCAGCAGTGACCCAAAGGTAGCGGATAGCACAGATACGCAGTATTTT
CDR3 protein: CASSDPKVADSTDTQYF
J gene: TRBJ2-3
CDR3 length: 17
clone size: once
D gene: .
V gene: TRBV2

CDR3 DNA: TGCGCCAGCAGCTTGTGGGACAGCTATGGCTACACCTTC
CDR3 protein: CASSLWDSYGYTF
J gene: TRBJ1-2
CDR3 length: 13
clone size: .
D gene: TRBD1
V gene: TRBV5-1

CDR3 DNA: TGTGCCAGCACCCGAGGGGGGGACTACGAGCAGTACTTC
CDR3 protein: CASTRGGDYEQYF
J gene: TRBJ2-7
CDR3 length: 13
clone size: .
D gene: .
V gene: TRBV7-9

CDR3 DNA: TGCAGCGTTGAGTTGTCAGGCACAGATACGCAGTATTTT
CDR3 protein: CSVELSGTDTQYF
J gene: TRBJ2-3
CDR3 length: 13
clone size: .
D gene: .
V gene: TRBV29-1

CDR3 DNA: TGTGCCAGCAGTTTATACCCGGGACAGGTATATGGCTACACCTTC
CDR3 protein: CASSLYPGQVYGYTF
J gene: TRBJ1-2
CDR3 length: 15
clone size: .
D gene: TRBD1
V gene: TRBV27